The 19 T cell receptor beta chains listed next were all sequenced from one sample in a study of T cell responses to AZD1222 COVID-19 vaccine. Method: immunoSEQ multiplex PCR; TCRdb's copy keeps in-frame clones and lacks some. The sample carries approximately 77,000 clones, about 90% recorded once. This specimen was peripheral blood, taken on day 0 of MenACWY control vaccination. The receptors stem from an adult in good health.

The sample holds one count of this clone. This chain connects TRBV11-2 to TRBJ2-7; D not resolved. This CDR3 has 15 residues. Trimming removed 0 bases from V and 0 bases from J, with 9 bases in between. Looked up from germline, CDR1 is SGHAT and CDR2 is FQNNGV. CDR3: CASSLERVSSYEQYF. In DNA form, the CDR3 reads TGTGCCAGCAGCTTAGAAAGGGTGAGCTCCTACGAGCAGTACTTC.

This sequence joins TRBV12-3 or TRBV12-4 and TRBJ2-5; a weak D match, TRBD1 (6 bases). Trimming removed 6 bases at V and 4 bases at J, with 12 bases between. The CDR3 is made up of 13 amino acids. The CDR3 loop is CASSLGQLETQYF. The CDR3 DNA is TGTGCCAGCAGCCTTGGACAGCTAGAGACCCAGTACTTC.

This chain links TRBV19 with TRBJ1-1; D gene unclear. Germline CDR1 is LNHDA and CDR2 is SQIVND (reference sequence). V lost 9 bases and J 6 bases, leaving 17 bases between the germline ends. The CDR3 spans 13 residues. The DNA of the CDR3 is TGTGCCAGCCATGGACGGCCCGGGGCTGAAGCTTTCTTT. It specifies CASHGRPGAEAFF.

V and J are TRBV18 and TRBJ2-4; D not resolved. CDR3 length: 15 amino acids. Germline values: CDR1 KGHSH, CDR2 LQKENI. Deletions cut 3 bases from V and 2 bases from J, with 11 bases between. The CDR3 DNA follows: TGTGCCAGCTCACCCCTGACACTTCCCAAAAACATTCAGTACTTC. Amino acids: CASSPLTLPKNIQYF.

The chain recombines TRBV30 with TRBJ1-4; D not resolved. CDR1 and CDR2 (germline): GTSNPN, SVGIG (reference sequence). Trimming stripped 8 bases from V and 8 bases from J, with 18 bases between. This CDR3 contains 13 residues. CDR3: CAPSGRALEKLFF. For the CDR3, the DNA is TGTGCCCCATCGGGGAGGGCTCTGGAAAAACTGTTTTTT.

The V call is TRBV19, the J call TRBJ1-4; the match to TRBD1 covers 7 bases. The germline CDR1 and CDR2 sequences are LNHDA and SQIVND (reference sequence). V was clipped by 7 bases and J by 14 bases; unmatched bases: 13. The CDR3 extends over 13 amino acids. CDR3 sequence: CASNKGQFSSLFF. Written as DNA, the CDR3 is TGTGCCAGTAATAAGGGACAGTTCTCCAGCCTGTTTTTT.

The J gene is TRBJ2-7, the V gene TRBV18; D gene ambiguous. Germline CDR1 reads KGHSH; CDR2 reads LQKENI. V dropped 0 bases and J dropped 2 bases, with 11 bases sitting between them. The CDR3 is 15 amino acids. Here the CDR3 reads CASSPPSKSTYEQYF. CDR3 DNA: TGTGCCAGCTCACCACCGTCAAAGTCAACCTACGAGCAGTACTTC.

The J gene is TRBJ2-7, the V gene TRBV7-2; D is ambiguous. This CDR3 comprises 12 residues. Germline assignment: CDR1 SGHTA and CDR2 FQGNSA. V lost 2 bases and J 0 bases, leaving 2 bases between the germline ends. The CDR3 DNA follows: TGTGCCAGCAGCTTAAGCTCCTACGAGCAGTACTTC. As protein: CASSLSSYEQYF.

This chain connects TRBV28 to TRBJ2-4; tentatively, D is TRBD1 or TRBD2 (5 bases each). The length of the CDR3 is 14 residues. CDR1 and CDR2 from the germline V gene are MDHEN and SYDVKM. The V end lost 5 bases, the J end lost 0 bases, and 8 bases lay between the germline ends. The CDR3 coding sequence is TGTGCCAGCAGTGGGACGCTAGCCAAAAACATTCAGTACTTC. Its translation is CASSGTLAKNIQYF.

The chain links TRBV28 to TRBJ2-1, with 8 bases fitting TRBD1. V trimming: 5 bases; J trimming: 6 bases; junction bases outside the gene matches: 9. The CDR3 runs to 15 residues. Germline V lookup: CDR1 MDHEN, CDR2 SYDVKM. This CDR3 reads CASSPGQGSSNEQFF. In nucleotides, the CDR3 is TGTGCCAGCAGTCCCGGACAGGGCTCGTCCAATGAGCAGTTCTTC.

The rearrangement links TRBV19 to TRBJ2-3; D unresolved. This CDR3 contains 16 residues. Deletions cut 5 bases from V and 4 bases from J, with 19 bases between. The germline CDR1 and CDR2 sequences are LNHDA and SQIVND (reference sequence). As DNA, the CDR3 is TGTGCCAGTAGTCCCTATATGGGTATAGCTGCAGATACGCAGTATTTT. Its protein is CASSPYMGIAADTQYF.

The chain joins TRBV14 to TRBJ2-1; the match to TRBD2 covers 7 bases. Germline CDR1 is SGHDN and CDR2 is FVKESK. V shed 3 bases and J 5 bases; nucleotides not matched to a gene: 10. The CDR3 sequence is 16 residues long. The CDR3 nucleotides read TGTGCCAGCAGCCAGGGGGGGGGAAGACTGAACAATGAGCAGTTCTTC. The encoded protein is CASSQGGGRLNNEQFF.

This clone is a singleton in its sample. This chain links TRBV7-3 with TRBJ2-2, with 7 bases identical to TRBD2. Trimming removed 5 bases from V and 1 base from J; junction bases left unmatched: 7. There are 16 residues in the CDR3. Germline assignment: CDR1 SGHTA and CDR2 FQGTGA. The CDR3 nucleotides are TGTGCCAGCAGCCAACTCGGGGGGAGGAACACCGGGGAGCTGTTTTTT. It yields the protein CASSQLGGRNTGELFF. Using reference TRBV7-3 and TRBJ2-2 for the parts outside the CDR3, the full variable domain is GAGVSQTPSNKVTEKGKYVELRCDPISGHTALYWYRQSLGQGPEFLIYFQGTGAADDSGLPNDRFFAVRPEGSVSTLKIQRTERGDSAVYLCASSQLGGRNTGELFFGEGSRLTVL.

The V and J genes are TRBV6-1 and TRBJ1-4; tentative D call: TRBD1 (5 bases). This CDR3 region has 17 residues. Germline V gene sequence: CDR1 MNHNS, CDR2 SASEGT. V was cut by 0 bases and J by 3 bases, with 14 bases left in between. This CDR3 reads CASSEAGAGISNEKLFF. The CDR3 DNA reads TGTGCCAGCAGTGAAGCAGGGGCGGGGATTTCTAATGAAAAACTGTTTTTT.

The genes are TRBV6-2 or TRBV6-3 and TRBJ1-1; tentative D call: TRBD1 (5 bases). The ends were cut back, 1 base at V and 5 bases at J, with 11 bases in the middle. Germline values: CDR1 MNHEY, CDR2 SVGEGT. The CDR3 covers 14 residues. The CDR3 DNA reads as TGTGCCAGCAGTTACTACCCCGACAGAACTGAAGCTTTCTTT. This encodes CASSYYPDRTEAFF.

The sample holds one count of this clone. The J gene is TRBJ2-7, the V gene TRBV7-2; TRBD2 matches at 9 bases. Germline-derived CDR1 and CDR2 are SGHTA and FQGNSA. V gave up 4 bases and J gave up 6 bases; unmatched junction bases: 7. The CDR3 totals 14 residues. The CDR3 sequence: CASSSPGLAREQYF. CDR3 coding DNA: TGTGCCAGCAGCTCACCGGGACTAGCACGCGAGCAGTACTTC. Combining the CDR3 with reference TRBV7-2 and TRBJ2-7 gives the whole variable domain GAGVSQSPSNKVTEKGKDVELRCDPISGHTALYWYRQSLGQGLEFLIYFQGNSAPDKSGLPSDRFSAERTGGSVSTLTIQRTQQEDSAVYLCASSSPGLAREQYFGPGTRLTVT.

V and J are TRBV7-2 and TRBJ2-3; unclear D gene. The CDR3 runs 14 residues. Germline V gives CDR1 SGHTA, CDR2 FQGNSA. Trimming took off 2 bases at V and 3 bases at J, with 9 bases between the two ends. Written as DNA, the CDR3 is TGTGCCAGCAGCTTACCCCACCCGACAGATACGCAGTATTTT. Encoded protein: CASSLPHPTDTQYF.

The J gene is TRBJ2-7, the V gene TRBV2; D is tentatively TRBD1 or TRBD2 (5 bases each). With 4 bases removed from V and 2 bases from J, the gap between germline ends came to 9 bases. CDR1 is SNHLY and CDR2 is FYNNEI in the germline V gene. The CDR3 spans 13 residues. CDR3 in DNA: TGTGCCAGCAGTGGGGACGTCACCTACGAGCAGTACTTC. Residues: CASSGDVTYEQYF.

The rearrangement joins TRBV27 to TRBJ2-7; 7 bases are shared with TRBD2. V dropped 5 bases and J dropped 7; count of bases not matched to a gene: 14. CDR1 and CDR2 from the germline V gene are MNHEY and SMNVEV (reference sequence). This CDR3 region has 15 residues. The CDR3 DNA is TGTGCCAGCAGTCCTCGACTAGCCCCGGCGGGGGAGCAGTACTTC. Its protein product is CASSPRLAPAGEQYF.